Listed below are T cell receptor beta chains from one sample, sequenced in a study of T cell responses to AZD1222 COVID-19 vaccine. TCRdb keeps only in-frame clones here, not all; method: immunoSEQ multiplex PCR. The repertoire includes about 140,000 clones, 75% to 95% of them detected once, and roughly 3.1% sits in the top ten. The sequencing here drew on peripheral blood, taken on day 0 of AZD1222 vaccination. These TCRs come from an adult in good health. Each CDR3 is given with its conserved first and last residue. D genes are given only for firm matches.

j_gene: TRBJ1-1
d_gene: TRBD1
v_gene: TRBV5-6
CDR3nt: TGTGCCAGCAGCGGAATCGACAGGGGTCCTCCAATGAACACTGAAGCTTTCTTT
CDR3aa: CASSGIDRGPPMNTEAFF

j_gene: TRBJ2-7
d_gene: TRBD2
v_gene: TRBV18
CDR3nt: TGTGCCAGCTCACAAATTCTTGCGGGAGGGAATTCCTACGAGCAGTACTTC
CDR3aa: CASSQILAGGNSYEQYF

j_gene: TRBJ1-1
d_gene: -
v_gene: TRBV6-6
CDR3nt: TGTGCCAGCAGTTACTCAAGAGTGAACACTGAAGCTTTCTTT
CDR3aa: CASSYSRVNTEAFF

j_gene: TRBJ2-7
d_gene: -
v_gene: TRBV7-6
CDR3nt: TGTGCCAGCAGCCGTCTAAGTGGGGACTACGAGCAGTACTTC
CDR3aa: CASSRLSGDYEQYF

j_gene: TRBJ2-3
d_gene: TRBD1
v_gene: TRBV7-9
CDR3nt: TGTGCCAGCAGCAAACAAGACAGGGGGCGAGGGCTAACAGATACGCAGTATTTT
CDR3aa: CASSKQDRGRGLTDTQYF

j_gene: TRBJ2-1
d_gene: TRBD2
v_gene: TRBV12-5
CDR3nt: TGTGCTAGTGGTCTCCTCGCGGGAGTGATTAATGAGCAGTTCTTC
CDR3aa: CASGLLAGVINEQFF

j_gene: TRBJ1-2
d_gene: TRBD1
v_gene: TRBV3-1/TRBV3-2
CDR3nt: TGTGCCAGCAGCCATACGGACAGGGCGGGTGGCTACACCTTC
CDR3aa: CASSHTDRAGGYTF

j_gene: TRBJ1-2
d_gene: -
v_gene: TRBV10-3
CDR3nt: TGTGCCATCAGTGAGCAGGGGAATGGCTACACCTTC
CDR3aa: CAISEQGNGYTF

j_gene: TRBJ2-2
d_gene: -
v_gene: TRBV12-3/TRBV12-4
CDR3nt: TGTGCCAGCGCGTCTACGCGCAACGGGGAGCTGTTTTTT
CDR3aa: CASASTRNGELFF

j_gene: TRBJ2-1
d_gene: -
v_gene: TRBV4-2
CDR3nt: TGTGCCAGCAGCCTCGCCCCCCGGTCCTACAATGAGCAGTTCTTC
CDR3aa: CASSLAPRSYNEQFF